The rows below give T cell receptor beta chains drawn from one sample of a study of technical replicates of blood from several donors. The data were produced by immunoSEQ multiplex PCR, yet TCRdb's version contains in-frame clones alone and is incomplete. The sample includes around 100,000 clones, around 96% of them seen just once. Sequenced: T cells isolated from PBMCs. These receptors all come from a human donor in good health. Each CDR3 is given with its conserved first and last residue. The D gene is left open where the match is weak. Rows give clone size only sometimes, using once, few, many, or a class for an expanded clone.

TGTGCCAGCAGCTCGGGACAGTCGAACACTGAAGCTTTCTTT,CASSSGQSNTEAFF,TRBJ1-1,-,TRBV11-3,TRBD1
TGTGCCAGCAGCGTAGTGACGGGAGGGCCAGATACGCAGTATTTT,CASSVVTGGPDTQYF,TRBJ2-3,-,TRBV9,TRBD2
TGTGCCTGGAACCGGGACAGGGACTACGAGCAGTACTTC,CAWNRDRDYEQYF,TRBJ2-7,-,TRBV2,TRBD1
TGCAGCGTTGTAGTGCCAATTAGAGTCACTGAAGCTTTCTTT,CSVVVPIRVTEAFF,TRBJ1-1,once,TRBV29-1,-
TGCGCCAGCAGCTTGCTCAGCGAAGAGCAGTTCTTC,CASSLLSEEQFF,TRBJ2-1,-,TRBV5-1,-
TGTGCCAGTTTCCCTTCCGCGGGTAGAGGGGGTGGAAACACCATATATTTT,CASFPSAGRGGGNTIYF,TRBJ1-3,-,TRBV19,-
TGTGCCAGTCGTCACTCTAGCTCCTACAATGAGCAGTTCTTC,CASRHSSSYNEQFF,TRBJ2-1,-,TRBV19,-
TGTGCCAGTAGTCGGAGGCGGTACGAGCAGTACTTC,CASSRRRYEQYF,TRBJ2-7,-,TRBV19,-
TGTGCCAGCAGCTTAGGGAGGAACGGCCCCGGGGGCTATGGCTACACCTTC,CASSLGRNGPGGYGYTF,TRBJ1-2,-,TRBV7-3,-
TGTGCCAGCAGCTCGCCCCGGGACTCCTATACCAATGAGCAGTTCTTC,CASSSPRDSYTNEQFF,TRBJ2-1,-,TRBV11-1,-
TGTGCCAGCAGCCAAGGACAGGCCCTTGGCTATGGCTACACCTTC,CASSQGQALGYGYTF,TRBJ1-2,once,TRBV4-2,-